The clone carrying this T cell receptor beta chain was counted at least ten times. Its antigen is currently unknown. This sample is drawn from a study of T cells in Graves' hyperthyroidism and ophthalmopathy. Germline CDR1 is KGHSH and CDR2 is LQKENI. With 1 base removed from V and 4 bases from J, the gap between germline ends came to 13 bases. This CDR3 is 15 amino acids long. Patients aged 18 to 65 had newly diagnosed hyperthyroidism that had lasted under 2 months. The authors obtained PBMCs from about 9 ml of fresh peripheral blood. The TCR beta CDR3 regions underwent amplification using RNA transcripts as the source. Researchers ran a first-round RT-PCR on the TCR CDR3 using the HTBI primer set. TCRdb independently ran MiXCR on the multiplex PCR reads; one entry per CDR3 protein. The sample holds about 360,000 distinct CDR3 sequences, roughly 13% seen once. Study-wide results and limits: With a median lead of around 6.7 months before onset, the model predicted ophthalmopathy.

The chain has TRBV18 and TRBJ1-1, with D possibly being TRBD1 (6 bases). Sequenced: blood. The TCR sequence derives from a woman aged 18 to 35 with Graves' hyperthyroidism. CDR3 residues: CASSPLGARVTEAFF. The CDR3 region has the DNA TGTGCCAGCTCACCACTGGGGGCGCGAGTCACTGAAGCTTTCTTT.